This T cell receptor beta chain came from a study of blood T cell repertoires in COVID-19. In germline, CDR1 is MNHNS, CDR2 SASEGT. The CDR3 runs 16 residues. V lost 4 bases to trimming and J lost 4 bases; unmatched junction nucleotides: 10. This clone was detected once. TCRdb's copy holds only in-frame clones and misses some; the assay was immunoSEQ multiplex PCR. In the table there are 200,000 to 300,000 clones, 75% to 90% of which are singletons. The J gene is TRBJ2-5, the V gene TRBV6-1, with 9 bases that match TRBD2. The source material was peripheral blood. This TCR derives from a woman under 40 who had recovered from COVID-19. The CDR3 loop is CASSGRSGGLRETQYF. The CDR3 DNA follows: TGTGCCAGCAGTGGGCGAAGCGGGGGGTTACGAGAGACCCAGTACTTC.